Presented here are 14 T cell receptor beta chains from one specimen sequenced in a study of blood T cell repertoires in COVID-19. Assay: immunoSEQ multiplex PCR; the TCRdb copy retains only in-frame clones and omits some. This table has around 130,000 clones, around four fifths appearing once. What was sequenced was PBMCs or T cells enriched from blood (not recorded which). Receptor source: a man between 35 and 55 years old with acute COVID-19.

CDR3 DNA: TGTGCCAGCCAATTGACAGGGTCCTACGAGCAGTACTTC. Translating it yields CASQLTGSYEQYF. The rearrangement joins TRBV2 to TRBJ2-7; 7 bases map to TRBD1. CDR1 SNHLY and CDR2 FYNNEI come from the germline V gene. The length of the CDR3 is 13 residues. V shed 8 bases, J shed 1 base, and the junction held 5 bases outside the gene matches.

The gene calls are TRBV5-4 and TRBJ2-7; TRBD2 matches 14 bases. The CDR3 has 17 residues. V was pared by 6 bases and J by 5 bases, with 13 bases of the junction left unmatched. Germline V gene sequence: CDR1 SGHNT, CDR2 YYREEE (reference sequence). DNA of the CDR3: TGTGCCAGCACCCCCGGAGGACTAGCGGGGGGTCTCAACGAGCAGTACTTC. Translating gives CASTPGGLAGGLNEQYF.

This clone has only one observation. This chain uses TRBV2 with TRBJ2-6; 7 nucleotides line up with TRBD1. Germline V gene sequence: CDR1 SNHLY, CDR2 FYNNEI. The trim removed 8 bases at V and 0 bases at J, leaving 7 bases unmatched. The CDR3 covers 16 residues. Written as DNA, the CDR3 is TGTGCCAGCCACGGGACAGCCCTCTCTGGGGCCAACGTCCTGACTTTC. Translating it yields CASHGTALSGANVLTF.

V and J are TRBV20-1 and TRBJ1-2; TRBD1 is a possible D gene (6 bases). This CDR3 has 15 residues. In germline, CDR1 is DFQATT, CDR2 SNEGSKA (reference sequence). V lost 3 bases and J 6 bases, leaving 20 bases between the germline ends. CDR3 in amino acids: CSASSPPQGTDGYTF. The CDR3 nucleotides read TGCAGTGCTAGTTCCCCACCACAGGGAACGGATGGCTACACCTTC.

The CDR3 sequence: CASSLDCLERDMNTEAFF. The CDR3 nucleotides are TGTGCCAGCAGCTTAGATTGCCTCGAGAGGGATATGAACACTGAAGCTTTCTTT. This rearrangement joins TRBV11-2 to TRBJ1-1; no clear D gene. Germline V lookup: CDR1 SGHAT, CDR2 FQNNGV. The length of the CDR3 is 18 residues. V dropped 0 bases and J dropped 0 bases, with 17 bases sitting between them.

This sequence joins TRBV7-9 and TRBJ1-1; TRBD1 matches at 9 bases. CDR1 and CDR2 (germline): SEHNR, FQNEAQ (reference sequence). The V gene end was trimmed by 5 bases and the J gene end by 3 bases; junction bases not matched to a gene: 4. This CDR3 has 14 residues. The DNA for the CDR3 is TGTGCCAGCAGCCCCGGACAGGGGTACACTGAAGCTTTCTTT. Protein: CASSPGQGYTEAFF. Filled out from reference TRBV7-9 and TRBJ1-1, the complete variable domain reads DTGVSQNPRHKITKRGQNVTFRCDPISEHNRLYWYRQTLGQGPEFLTYFQNEAQLEKSRLLSDRFSAERPKGSFSTLEIQRTEQGDSAMYLCASSPGQGYTEAFFGQGTRLTVV.

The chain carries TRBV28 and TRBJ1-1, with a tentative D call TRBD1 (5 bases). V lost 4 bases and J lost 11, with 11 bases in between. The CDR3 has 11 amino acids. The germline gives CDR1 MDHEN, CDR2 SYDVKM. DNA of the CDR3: TGTGCCAGCAGTTCGTCGGCAGGGGCTTTCTTT. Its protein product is CASSSSAGAFF. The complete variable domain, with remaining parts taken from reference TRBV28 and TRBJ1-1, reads DVKVTQSSRYLVKRTGEKVFLECVQDMDHENMFWYRQDPGLGLRLIYFSYDVKMKEKGDIPEGYSVSREKKERFSLILESASTNQTSMYLCASSSSAGAFFGQGTRLTVV.

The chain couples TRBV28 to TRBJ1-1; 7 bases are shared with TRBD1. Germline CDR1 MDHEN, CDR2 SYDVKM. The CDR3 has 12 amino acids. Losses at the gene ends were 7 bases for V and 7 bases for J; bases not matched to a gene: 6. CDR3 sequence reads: CASTDGTVEAFF. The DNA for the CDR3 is TGTGCCAGCACTGATGGGACAGTTGAAGCTTTCTTT.

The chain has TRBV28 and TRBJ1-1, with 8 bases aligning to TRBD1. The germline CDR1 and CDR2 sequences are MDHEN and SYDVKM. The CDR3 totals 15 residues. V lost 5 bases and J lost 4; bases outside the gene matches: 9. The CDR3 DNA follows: TGTGCCAGCAGTCAAGCCGACAGGGGAGGCACTGAAGCTTTCTTT. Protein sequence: CASSQADRGGTEAFF. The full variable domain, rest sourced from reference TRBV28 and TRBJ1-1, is DVKVTQSSRYLVKRTGEKVFLECVQDMDHENMFWYRQDPGLGLRLIYFSYDVKMKEKGDIPEGYSVSREKKERFSLILESASTNQTSMYLCASSQADRGGTEAFFGQGTRLTVV.

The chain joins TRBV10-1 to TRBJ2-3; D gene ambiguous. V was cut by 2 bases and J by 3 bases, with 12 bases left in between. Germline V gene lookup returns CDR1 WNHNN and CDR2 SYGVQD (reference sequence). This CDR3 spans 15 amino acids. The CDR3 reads CASSEQASVTDTQYF. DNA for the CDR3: TGCGCCAGCAGTGAGCAAGCGTCGGTGACAGATACGCAGTATTTT.

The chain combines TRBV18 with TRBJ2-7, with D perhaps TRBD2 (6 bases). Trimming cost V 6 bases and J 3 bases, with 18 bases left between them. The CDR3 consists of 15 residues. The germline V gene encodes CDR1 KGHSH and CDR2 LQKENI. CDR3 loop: CASSPLDRAGYEQYF. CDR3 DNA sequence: TGTGCCAGCTCCCCCTTGGATAGAGCGGGCTACGAGCAGTACTTC.

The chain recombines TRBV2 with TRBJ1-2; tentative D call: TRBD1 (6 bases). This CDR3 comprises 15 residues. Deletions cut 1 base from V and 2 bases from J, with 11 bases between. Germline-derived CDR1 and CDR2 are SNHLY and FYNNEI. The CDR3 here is CASSEGEQGNYGYTF. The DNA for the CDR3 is TGTGCCAGCAGTGAAGGTGAACAGGGAAACTATGGCTACACCTTC.

CDR3 in DNA: TGTGCCAGCAGTCATGGAGCCTTTAATGAGCAGTTCTTC. Translating it yields CASSHGAFNEQFF. The chain employs TRBV25-1 and TRBJ2-1, with no clear D. In germline, CDR1 is MGHDK, CDR2 SYGVNS. The V end lost 5 bases, the J end lost 7 bases, and 12 bases lay between the germline ends. This CDR3 has 13 amino acids.

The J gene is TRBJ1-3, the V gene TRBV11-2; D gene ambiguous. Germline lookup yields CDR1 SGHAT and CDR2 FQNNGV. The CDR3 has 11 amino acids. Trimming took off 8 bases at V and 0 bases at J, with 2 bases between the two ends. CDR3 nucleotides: TGTGCCAGCCTCTCTGGAAACACCATATATTTT. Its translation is CASLSGNTIYF.